A selection of T cell receptor beta chains follows, all from one sample in a study of blood T cell repertoires in COVID-19. Using immunoSEQ multiplex PCR, the repertoire was profiled, and TCRdb retains in-frame clones only, with some absent. Of fewer than 350,000 clones in the sample, roughly 87% were seen once. The specimen was peripheral blood. These TCRs come from a man aged 18-30 years with active or convalescent COVID-19. CDR3s include the opening cysteine and the closing phenylalanine or tryptophan. A D gene is named only where the DNA matches it firmly. Size tells how often a clone was seen (once, few, many) or the class of an expanded clone, and some rows leave it out.

NA	TRBV4-1	TRBJ1-1	NA	CASSQDHRDTEAFF	TGCGCCAGCAGCCAAGATCACAGGGACACTGAAGCTTTCTTT
TRBD1	TRBV10-2	TRBJ1-1	once	CASSEFSRGRTEAFF	TGCGCCAGCAGTGAGTTTAGCAGGGGGAGGACTGAAGCTTTCTTT
TRBD2	TRBV9	TRBJ2-1	NA	CASSESGGQGNEQFF	TGTGCCAGCAGCGAGAGCGGGGGGCAAGGCAATGAGCAGTTCTTC
NA	TRBV7-6	TRBJ2-6	NA	CASSLTVSGANVLTF	TGTGCCAGCAGCTTGACAGTCTCTGGGGCCAACGTCCTGACTTTC
NA	TRBV1	TRBJ1-1	NA	CTSRDRGHTEAFF	TGCACCAGCCGTGACAGGGGGCACACTGAAGCTTTCTTT
TRBD2	TRBV3-1/TRBV3-2	TRBJ2-5	once	CASSPSGGIKETQYF	TGTGCCAGCAGTCCTAGCGGGGGGATAAAAGAGACCCAGTACTTC
NA	TRBV3-1/TRBV3-2	TRBJ1-4	NA	CASSQLTRTNEKLFF	TGTGCCAGCAGCCAACTCACACGCACTAATGAAAAACTGTTTTTT
TRBD1	TRBV25-1	TRBJ2-1	few	CASTPDRVAYNEQFF	TGTGCCAGCACCCCGGACAGGGTAGCCTACAATGAGCAGTTCTTC
NA	TRBV3-1/TRBV3-2	TRBJ2-3	few	CASSALLSRGLDTQYF	TGTGCCAGCAGCGCCCTTCTGAGCCGAGGGTTGGATACGCAGTATTTT
NA	TRBV3-1/TRBV3-2	TRBJ1-1	NA	CASSFDGGNEAFF	TGTGCCAGCAGTTTCGACGGGGGGAATGAAGCTTTCTTT
NA	TRBV11-2	TRBJ2-1	NA	CASSRDRSSYNEQFF	TGTGCCAGCAGCCGCGACAGAAGCTCCTACAATGAGCAGTTCTTC
NA	TRBV19	TRBJ2-1	NA	CASSIVGPPYVEFF	TGTGCCAGTAGTATAGTGGGGCCGCCGTACGTTGAGTTCTTC
NA	TRBV5-4	TRBJ2-2	NA	CASSSDRGTGELFF	TGTGCCAGCAGCTCGGACAGAGGCACCGGGGAGCTGTTTTTT
TRBD1	TRBV6-1	TRBJ1-2	NA	CASSEDSGTGRYTF	TGTGCCAGCAGTGAGGATTCCGGGACAGGACGCTACACCTTC
TRBD2	TRBV6-1	TRBJ2-7	once	CASSERLAGGTSYEQYF	TGTGCCAGCAGTGAACGGCTAGCGGGGGGGACTTCCTACGAGCAGTACTTC
TRBD1	TRBV9	TRBJ1-2	few	CASSGNRDRVQYGYTF	TGTGCCAGCAGTGGCAATCGGGACAGGGTGCAGTATGGCTACACCTTC